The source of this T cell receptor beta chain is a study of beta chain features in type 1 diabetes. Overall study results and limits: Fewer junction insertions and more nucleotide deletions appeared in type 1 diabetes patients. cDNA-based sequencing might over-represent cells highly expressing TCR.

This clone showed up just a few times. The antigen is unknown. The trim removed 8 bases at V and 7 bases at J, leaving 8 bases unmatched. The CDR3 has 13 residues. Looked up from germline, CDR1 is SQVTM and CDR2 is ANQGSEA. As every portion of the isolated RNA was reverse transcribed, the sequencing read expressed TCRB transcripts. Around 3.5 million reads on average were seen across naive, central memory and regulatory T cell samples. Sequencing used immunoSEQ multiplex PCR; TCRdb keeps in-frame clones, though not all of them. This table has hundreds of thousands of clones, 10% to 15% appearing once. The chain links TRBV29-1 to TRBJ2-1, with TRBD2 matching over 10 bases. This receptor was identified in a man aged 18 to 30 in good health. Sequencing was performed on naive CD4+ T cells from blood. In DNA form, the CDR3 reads TGCAGCACCCGACTAGCGGGCGGGAATGAGCAGTTCTTC. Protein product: CSTRLAGGNEQFF.